This record covers a single T cell receptor (beta chain). Antigen specificity is unknown. V gave up 2 bases and J gave up 6 bases, with 14 bases separating them. CDR1 is SGHTA, CDR2 FQGNSA, per germline. This CDR3 comprises 15 residues. These data originate in a study of T cell responses to AZD1222 COVID-19 vaccine. Libraries were prepared by immunoSEQ multiplex PCR; TCRdb keeps only in-frame clonotypes and omits some of them. The data hold more than 85,000 clones, with 90% to 95% observed a single time. Overall study results and limits: Of spike-specific TCRs, nearly half reportedly target regions left unmutated in variants. Across spike, vaccine-associated CD4 TCRs were found, dominant at 160-218 and 743-854. Most donors were white British and more were female, and clonal diversity was possibly underestimated.

The chain recombines TRBV7-2 with TRBJ2-4; possibly TRBD2 for D (5 bases). The receptor was isolated from an adult in good health. The starting material was peripheral blood, obtained on day 0 of AZD1222 vaccination. The CDR3 is CASSLRRAPRNIQYF. Written as DNA, the CDR3 is TGTGCCAGCAGCTTACGGCGGGCCCCCCGAAACATTCAGTACTTC. The full variable domain, with the rest looked up from reference TRBV7-2 and TRBJ2-4, is GAGVSQSPSNKVTEKGKDVELRCDPISGHTALYWYRQSLGQGLEFLIYFQGNSAPDKSGLPSDRFSAERTGGSVSTLTIQRTQQEDSAVYLCASSLRRAPRNIQYFGAGTRLSVL.